A selection of T cell receptor beta chains follows, all from one sample in a study of T-cell reconstitution after alpha-beta-depleted transplantation in children. MiXCR was run by TCRdb on the PCR reads, yielding one entry per CDR3 protein. The sample lists 780,000 or so distinct CDR3 sequences; roughly 15% were seen once. Specimen: PBMCs, mostly from graft donor cells, collected 360 days after TCRalphabeta/CD19-depleted stem cell transplant. Source of these receptors: a male patient aged 10 to 17 who had a stem cell transplant for acute lymphoblastic leukemia, so the T cells may come from the graft donor. The CDR3 runs from the conserved cysteine through the conserved F or W. A D gene is named only where the DNA matches it firmly. Size values are once, few and many counts, or a class for expanded clones, and some rows have none.

size | D | J | V | CDR3 | DNA
few | TRBD2 | TRBJ2-5 | TRBV3-1 | CASSQELADEAQYF | TGTGCCAGCAGCCAAGAACTAGCGGACGAAGCCCAGTACTTC
few | TRBD1 | TRBJ1-5 | TRBV10-3 | CAISDPGTGLQPQHF | TGTGCCATCAGTGACCCCGGGACAGGGTTACAGCCCCAGCATTTT
NA | NA | TRBJ2-7 | TRBV3-1 | CASSQDRNLGYEQYF | TGTGCCAGCAGCCAAGACAGGAACCTCGGCTACGAGCAGTACTTC
NA | NA | TRBJ2-1 | TRBV5-1 | CASSLDSNGQFF | TGCGCCAGCAGCTTGGATAGCAATGGCCAGTTCTTC
few | NA | TRBJ2-1 | TRBV7-9 | CASSLTGMYNEQFF | TGTGCCAGCAGCTTAACAGGGATGTACAATGAGCAGTTCTTC
many | NA | TRBJ2-1 | TRBV5-1 | CASSYGGTYNEQFF | TGCGCCAGCAGCTACGGCGGGACCTACAATGAGCAGTTCTTC
many | NA | TRBJ2-1 | TRBV20-1 | CSANTRGGVYNEQFF | TGCAGTGCGAATACTCGAGGAGGGGTCTACAATGAGCAGTTCTTC
NA | NA | TRBJ2-1 | TRBV7-6 | CASSLGGHDFYNEQFF | TGTGCCAGCAGCTTAGGTGGGCACGACTTCTACAATGAGCAGTTCTTC
few | TRBD1 | TRBJ1-2 | TRBV7-8 | CASSLAGTGLYGYTF | TGTGCCAGCAGCTTGGCCGGGACAGGGCTCTATGGCTACACCTTC
NA | NA | TRBJ2-7 | TRBV19 | CASSIDRSYEQYF | TGTGCCAGTAGTATCGATAGATCCTACGAGCAGTACTTC
few | NA | TRBJ2-2 | TRBV29-1 | CSVEDWAGRTGELFF | TGCAGCGTTGAAGACTGGGCGGGAAGGACCGGGGAGCTGTTTTTT
few | TRBD2 | TRBJ2-1 | TRBV7-9 | CASSHRLAGGNEQFF | TGTGCCAGCAGCCATAGACTAGCGGGAGGCAATGAGCAGTTCTTC
NA | NA | TRBJ1-5 | TRBV27 | CASSLTRQGYNQPQHF | TGTGCCAGCAGCCTTACTAGGCAGGGGTACAATCAGCCCCAGCATTTT
few | NA | TRBJ2-1 | TRBV6-1 | CASSLKRTIGNEQFF | TGTGCCAGCAGTCTAAAGCGGACTATCGGCAATGAGCAGTTCTTC
many | NA | TRBJ1-4 | TRBV5-1 | CASSYGRSRGKLFF | TGCGCCAGCAGCTACGGACGAAGCCGGGGAAAACTGTTTTTT
NA | TRBD2 | TRBJ2-3 | TRBV20-1 | CSARKGTSGNTDTQYF | TGCAGTGCTAGGAAGGGGACTAGCGGAAACACAGATACGCAGTATTTT
NA | TRBD2 | TRBJ2-5 | TRBV5-1 | CASRPGLAETQYF | TGCGCCAGCAGGCCTGGACTAGCGGAGACCCAGTACTTC
few | TRBD1 | TRBJ2-4 | TRBV10-3 | CAISESKGTVAKNIQYF | TGTGCCATCAGTGAGTCCAAAGGGACAGTAGCCAAAAACATTCAGTACTTC
few | NA | TRBJ2-1 | TRBV9 | CASSVQSSYNEQFF | TGTGCCAGCAGCGTCCAGAGCTCCTACAATGAGCAGTTCTTC
few | NA | TRBJ2-1 | TRBV24-1 | CATSETSNEQFF | TGTGCCACCAGTGAAACTAGCAATGAGCAGTTCTTC